Each of the 20 T cell receptor beta chains below was sequenced from the same sample in a study of blood T cell repertoires in COVID-19. Generated by immunoSEQ multiplex PCR, the TCRdb table keeps only in-frame clones and is missing some. The data contain about 70,000 clones, 81% of them singletons. Sequenced sample: peripheral blood. These TCRs come from a woman in her 70s with acute or convalescent COVID-19.

The chain has TRBV27 and TRBJ2-3; the D gene is possibly TRBD2 (6 bases). This CDR3 contains 16 residues. The germline V and J ends were trimmed by 6 bases and 2 bases, with 18 bases remaining between them. Germline V CDR1 and CDR2: MNHEY, SMNVEV (reference sequence). Written as DNA, the CDR3 is TGTGCCAGCAGCCCTACTCCGGGAGTCCACACAGATACGCAGTATTTT. Residues: CASSPTPGVHTDTQYF.

With respect to this clone: An end of the junction differs from the germline gene, which may be a read error. The chain couples TRBV7-7 to TRBJ2-7, with D possibly matching TRBD2 (5 bases). The germline V gene encodes CDR1 SSHAT and CDR2 FNYEAQ (reference sequence). The CDR3 consists of 13 residues. CDR3 sequence (DNA): TGTGCTAGCAGCTTGGACTTAGATGGCGAGCAGTACTTC. This sequence encodes CASSLDLDGEQYF.

The chain employs TRBV6-4 and TRBJ1-2; D is undetermined. V lost 1 base, J lost 5 bases, and 11 bases lay in between. Germline-derived CDR1 and CDR2 are MRHNA and SNTAGT. The CDR3 has 14 amino acids. CDR3 region: CASSDWPNLYGYTF. The DNA of the CDR3 is TGTGCCAGCAGTGACTGGCCGAATTTATATGGCTACACCTTC.

The chain recombines TRBV21-1 with TRBJ2-1; the table names TRBD2, a call not compared with the DNA. TRBV21-1 is noted as a pseudogene. CDR3 size: 18 residues. The CDR3 sequence: CASSPRLCPYFSRNEQFF. For the CDR3, the DNA is TGTGCCAGCAGCCCTCGCCTCTGTCCCTACTTTTCACGCAATGAGCAGTTCTTC.

The chain joins TRBV7-3 to TRBJ2-1; 7 nucleotides line up with TRBD2. CDR3 length equals 15 residues. The V and J ends lost 3 bases and 5 bases, in that order; junction bases with no gene match: 7. Germline CDR1 is SGHTA and CDR2 is FQGTGA. CDR3 DNA sequence: TGTGCCAGCAGCTTTGGGTCTAGCGGTAACAATGAGCAGTTCTTC. It is translated as CASSFGSSGNNEQFF.

V and J are TRBV5-4 and TRBJ2-1, with D perhaps TRBD2 (5 bases). CDR3 length: 18 amino acids. From germline, CDR1 is SGHNT and CDR2 YYREEE (reference sequence). V dropped 0 bases and J dropped 3 bases, with 19 bases sitting between them. The CDR3 reads CASSLEGIPSGVYNEQFF. In nucleotides, the CDR3 is TGTGCCAGCAGCTTGGAAGGCATCCCGTCCGGGGTCTACAATGAGCAGTTCTTC.

The genes are TRBV9 and TRBJ2-7, with D possibly matching TRBD2 (5 bases). The CDR3 loop spans 16 amino acids. CDR1 and CDR2 (germline): SGDLS, YYNGEE. With 0 bases removed from V and 2 bases from J, the gap between germline ends came to 15 bases. This CDR3 is CASSVVFHTLAYEQYF. CDR3 DNA: TGTGCCAGCAGCGTAGTGTTTCACACACTAGCCTACGAGCAGTACTTC.

The chain joins TRBV25-1 to TRBJ2-2; the D gene is possibly TRBD1 (6 bases). In germline, CDR1 is MGHDK, CDR2 SYGVNS. This CDR3 is built from 15 residues. Trimming removed 8 bases from V and 6 bases from J, with 19 bases in between. The CDR3 loop reads CASRDTGTLAGELFF. The CDR3 DNA is TGTGCCAGCCGCGATACAGGGACATTGGCCGGGGAGCTGTTTTTT.

V gene TRBV6-5 combines with J gene TRBJ2-3; TRBD2 agrees at 8 bases. Germline loops: CDR1 MNHEY, CDR2 SVGAGI. The CDR3 extends over 15 amino acids. With V trimmed by 5 bases and J by 2 bases, 6 bases remained unmatched. CDR3 amino acids: CASSTKRGSTDTQYF. CDR3 coding DNA: TGTGCCAGCAGTACAAAGCGGGGGTCCACAGATACGCAGTATTTT.

The rearrangement joins TRBV11-2 to TRBJ1-6, with 10 nucleotides matching TRBD1. The CDR3 contains 16 residues. Germline loops: CDR1 SGHAT, CDR2 FQNNGV. The J segment lost 9 bases and the V segment lost 5 bases, leaving 10 bases of the junction unmatched. The CDR3 region is CASSSGIRDRGSPLHF. In nucleotides, the CDR3 is TGTGCCAGCAGCAGCGGGATCCGGGACAGGGGTTCACCCCTCCACTTT.

The V call is TRBV9, the J call TRBJ2-5; 7 bases align to TRBD1. V shed 1 base, J shed 5 bases, and the junction held 8 bases outside the gene matches. Germline V gives CDR1 SGDLS, CDR2 YYNGEE. This CDR3 is built from 15 residues. The CDR3 coding sequence is TGTGCCAGCAGCGTACAAACAGGGGTCGGGGAGACCCAGTACTTC. Protein sequence: CASSVQTGVGETQYF.

The V call is TRBV4-1, the J call TRBJ1-3; the D gene is possibly TRBD1 (5 bases). V dropped 1 base and J dropped 1 base, with 8 bases sitting between them. The germline gives CDR1 MGHRA, CDR2 YSYEKL. The length of the CDR3 is 15 residues. Written as DNA, the CDR3 is TGCGCCAGCAGCCAAGGACAGTTGTCTGGAAACACCATATATTTT. The encoded protein is CASSQGQLSGNTIYF.

V usage is TRBV29-1 and J usage is TRBJ2-5, with D possibly being TRBD1 (5 bases). The CDR3 extends over 12 amino acids. CDR1 is SQVTM, CDR2 ANQGSEA, per germline. V was cut by 7 bases and J by 3 bases, with 12 bases left in between. In nucleotides, the CDR3 is TGCAGCGCCACCCCCAGGGAAGAGACCCAGTACTTC. As protein: CSATPREETQYF.

The chain links TRBV12-3 or TRBV12-4 to TRBJ2-2, with 11 bases lining up with TRBD1. The CDR3 has 13 residues. Trimming at V came to 8 bases and at J to 6 bases, leaving 2 bases not matched to a gene. The CDR3 DNA sequence: TGTGCCAGCCGGACAGGGGGCCCCGGGGAGCTGTTTTTT. As protein: CASRTGGPGELFF.

The chain carries TRBV14 and TRBJ2-7; D is perhaps TRBD2 (5 bases). Per germline, CDR1 SGHDN and CDR2 FVKESK. The V end lost 5 bases, the J end lost 0 bases, and 14 bases lay between the germline ends. The CDR3 loop spans 15 amino acids. Here the CDR3 DNA reads TGTGCCAGCAGCGATCTAGCAGCTGTCTCCTACGAGCAGTACTTC. Its translation: CASSDLAAVSYEQYF.

CDR3 nucleotide sequence: TGTGCCAGCAGGGGGGCGTGGGGTAATGAGCAGTTCTTC. This translates into CASRGAWGNEQFF. This chain links TRBV7-9 with TRBJ2-1, with a possible D match to TRBD1 (6 bases). This CDR3 spans 13 amino acids. The germline gives CDR1 SEHNR, CDR2 FQNEAQ (reference sequence). Trimming took 6 bases from V and 7 from J, leaving 13 bases between them.

This CDR3 reads CASSLAQGLVQFF. CDR3 DNA sequence: TGTGCCAGCAGTTTAGCACAGGGTTTGGTGCAGTTCTTC. This chain connects TRBV12-3 or TRBV12-4 to TRBJ2-1, with a weak D call TRBD1 (6 bases). This CDR3 is built from 13 residues. V was trimmed by 0 bases and J by 12 bases, leaving 12 bases between them.

V and J are TRBV19 and TRBJ2-3, with D possibly TRBD2 on 6 matching bases. Germline V gene data show CDR1 as LNHDA and CDR2 as SQIVND (reference sequence). The CDR3 covers 14 residues. The V end was cut by 5 bases, the J end by 2 bases, with 11 bases between. CDR3: CASSVGLLTDTQYF. The CDR3, as DNA: TGTGCCAGTAGTGTGGGACTTCTCACAGATACGCAGTATTTT. The entire variable domain, with the rest obtained from reference TRBV19 and TRBJ2-3, is as follows: DGGITQSPKYLFRKEGQNVTLSCEQNLNHDAMYWYRQDPGQGLRLIYYSQIVNDFQKGDIAEGYSVSREKKESFPLTVTSAQKNPTAFYLCASSVGLLTDTQYFGPGTRLTVL.

This chain uses TRBV18 with TRBJ2-7; 7 nucleotides align to TRBD2. The V gene end was trimmed by 6 bases and the J gene end by 4 bases; junction bases not matched to a gene: 3. The V gene's germline CDR1 is KGHSH and CDR2 LQKENI. The CDR3 loop spans 12 amino acids. The CDR3 is CASSDSGYEQYF. In DNA, the CDR3 is TGTGCCAGCTCCGATAGCGGGTACGAGCAGTACTTC. Together with reference TRBV18 and TRBJ2-7, the CDR3 gives the full variable domain: NAGVMQNPRHLVRRRGQEARLRCSPMKGHSHVYWYRQLPEEGLKFMVYLQKENIIDESGMPKERFSAEFPKEGPSILRIQQVVRGDSAAYFCASSDSGYEQYFGPGTRLTVT.

V is TRBV7-9 and J is TRBJ2-7, with 8 bases that match TRBD1. Germline CDR1 reads SEHNR; CDR2 reads FQNEAQ (reference sequence). Trimming took 5 bases from V and 4 from J; bases not matched to a gene: 7. The length of the CDR3 is 14 residues. The CDR3 bases are TGTGCCAGCAGCCCCCAACGGACAGGGTACGAGCAGTACTTC. Amino acids: CASSPQRTGYEQYF.